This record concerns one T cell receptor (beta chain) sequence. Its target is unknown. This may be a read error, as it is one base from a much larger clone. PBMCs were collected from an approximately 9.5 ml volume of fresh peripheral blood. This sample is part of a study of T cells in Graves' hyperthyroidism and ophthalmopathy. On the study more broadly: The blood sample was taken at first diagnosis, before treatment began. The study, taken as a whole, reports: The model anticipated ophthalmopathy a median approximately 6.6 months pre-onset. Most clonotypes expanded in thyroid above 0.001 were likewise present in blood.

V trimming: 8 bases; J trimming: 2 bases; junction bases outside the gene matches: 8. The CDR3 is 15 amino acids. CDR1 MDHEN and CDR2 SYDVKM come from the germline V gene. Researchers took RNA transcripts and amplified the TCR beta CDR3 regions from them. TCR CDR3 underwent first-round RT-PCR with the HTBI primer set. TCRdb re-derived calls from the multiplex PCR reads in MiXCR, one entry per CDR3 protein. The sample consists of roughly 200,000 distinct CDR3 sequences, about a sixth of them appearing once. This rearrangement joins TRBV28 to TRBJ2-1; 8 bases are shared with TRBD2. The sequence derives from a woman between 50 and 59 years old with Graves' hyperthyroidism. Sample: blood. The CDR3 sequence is CASPPGGTTYNEQFF. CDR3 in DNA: TGTGCCAGCCCACCGGGGGGGACTACCTACAATGAGCAGTTCTTC.